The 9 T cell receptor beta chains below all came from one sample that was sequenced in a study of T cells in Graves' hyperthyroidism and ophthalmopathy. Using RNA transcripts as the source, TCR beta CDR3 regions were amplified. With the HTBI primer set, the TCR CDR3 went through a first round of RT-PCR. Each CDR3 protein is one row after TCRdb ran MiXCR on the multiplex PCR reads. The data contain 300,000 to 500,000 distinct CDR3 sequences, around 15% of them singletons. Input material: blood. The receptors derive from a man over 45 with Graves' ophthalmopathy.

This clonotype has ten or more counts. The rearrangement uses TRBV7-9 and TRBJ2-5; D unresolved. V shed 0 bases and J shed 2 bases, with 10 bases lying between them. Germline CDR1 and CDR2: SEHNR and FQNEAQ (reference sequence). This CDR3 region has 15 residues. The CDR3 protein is CASSLARRTQETQYF. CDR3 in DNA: TGTGCCAGCAGCTTAGCGAGAAGGACGCAAGAGACCCAGTACTTC.

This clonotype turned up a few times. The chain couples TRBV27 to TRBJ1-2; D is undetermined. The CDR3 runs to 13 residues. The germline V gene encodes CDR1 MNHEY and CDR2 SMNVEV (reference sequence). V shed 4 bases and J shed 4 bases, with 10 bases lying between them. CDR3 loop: CASSSTNTYGYTF. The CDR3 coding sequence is TGTGCCAGCAGTTCCACAAACACCTATGGCTACACCTTC.

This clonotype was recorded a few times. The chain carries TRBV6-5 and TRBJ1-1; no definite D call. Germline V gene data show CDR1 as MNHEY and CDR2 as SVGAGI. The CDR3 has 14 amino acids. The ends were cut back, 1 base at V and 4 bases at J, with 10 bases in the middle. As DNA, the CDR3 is TGTGCCAGCAGTTACTTAGAAGGCGCCACTGAAGCTTTCTTT. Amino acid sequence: CASSYLEGATEAFF.

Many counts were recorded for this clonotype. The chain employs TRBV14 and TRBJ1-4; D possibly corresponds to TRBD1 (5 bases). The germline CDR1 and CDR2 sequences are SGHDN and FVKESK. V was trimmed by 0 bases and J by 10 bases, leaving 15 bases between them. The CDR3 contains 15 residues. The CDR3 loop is CASSQDNAGRGKLFF. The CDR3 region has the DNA TGTGCCAGCAGCCAAGATAACGCAGGGCGTGGAAAACTGTTTTTT.

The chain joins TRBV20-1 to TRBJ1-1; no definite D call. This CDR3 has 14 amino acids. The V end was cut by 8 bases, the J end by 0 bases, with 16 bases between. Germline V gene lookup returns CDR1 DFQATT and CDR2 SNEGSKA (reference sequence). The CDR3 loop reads CSSTVGSVNTEAFF. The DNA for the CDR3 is TGCAGTTCAACCGTCGGCTCTGTGAACACTGAAGCTTTCTTT.

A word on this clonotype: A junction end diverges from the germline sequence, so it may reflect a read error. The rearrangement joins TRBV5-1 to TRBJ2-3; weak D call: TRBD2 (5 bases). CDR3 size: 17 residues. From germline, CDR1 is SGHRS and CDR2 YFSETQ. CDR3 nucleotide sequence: TGTGCCAGCAGCTTACTCCTGGAATCGTCTAGCACAGATACGCTGTATTTT. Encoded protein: CASSLLLESSSTDTLYF.

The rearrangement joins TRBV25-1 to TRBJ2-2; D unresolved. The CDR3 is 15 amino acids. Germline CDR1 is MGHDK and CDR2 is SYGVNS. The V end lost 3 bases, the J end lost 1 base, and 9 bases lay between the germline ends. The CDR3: CASSETLVNTGELFF. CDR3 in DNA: TGTGCCAGCAGTGAGACACTCGTGAACACCGGGGAGCTGTTTTTT.

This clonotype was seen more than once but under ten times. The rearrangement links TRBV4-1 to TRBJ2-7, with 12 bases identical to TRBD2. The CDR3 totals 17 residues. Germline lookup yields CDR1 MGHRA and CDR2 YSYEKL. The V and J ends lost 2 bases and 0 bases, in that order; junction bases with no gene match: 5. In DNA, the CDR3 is TGCGCCAGCAGCCAAAGCACTAGCGGGAGGTTCTCCTACGAGCAGTACTTC. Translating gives CASSQSTSGRFSYEQYF.

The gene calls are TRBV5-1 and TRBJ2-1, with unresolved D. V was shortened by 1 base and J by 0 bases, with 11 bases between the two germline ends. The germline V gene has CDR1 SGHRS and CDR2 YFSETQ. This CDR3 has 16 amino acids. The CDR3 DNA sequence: TGCGCCAGCAGCTTGATGGCGGCGAGCTCCTACAATGAGCAGTTCTTC. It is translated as CASSLMAASSYNEQFF.